The rows below give T cell receptor beta chains drawn from one sample of a study of T cell responses to AZD1222 COVID-19 vaccine. Assay: immunoSEQ multiplex PCR; the TCRdb copy retains only in-frame clones and omits some. This table has about 170,000 clones, approximately 94% appearing once. The specimen comprised peripheral blood, sampled on day 0 of AZD1222 vaccination. These receptor sequences come from an adult in good health. Both conserved end residues are part of each CDR3. The D gene is left open where the match is weak. Size is stated for part of the rows, as once, few or many counts, or as a class when the clone is expanded.

clone_size j_call v_call d_call cdr3_nt cdr3_aa
- TRBJ1-6 TRBV27 - TGTGCCAGCAGATATAATTCACCCCTCCACTTT CASRYNSPLHF
- TRBJ1-6 TRBV7-9 TRBD1 TGTGCCAGCAACCTGGACAGGGCAGATTCACCCCTCCACTTT CASNLDRADSPLHF
- TRBJ2-2 TRBV19 TRBD1 TGTGCCAGTAATGCAGGGGGCATGGGGGAGCTGTTTTTT CASNAGGMGELFF
- TRBJ1-3 TRBV11-2 - TGTGCCAGCAGCTTGGGCAAGTTCGAGGATTTT CASSLGKFEDF
- TRBJ2-7 TRBV6-5 TRBD1 TGTGCCAGCAGACCTACAGGGGGAAGACGCGAGCAGTACTTC CASRPTGGRREQYF
once TRBJ1-2 TRBV6-5 - TGTGCCAGCAGGCCCACAGGGAATAACTATGGCTACACCTTC CASRPTGNNYGYTF
- TRBJ2-3 TRBV19 TRBD2 TGTGCCAGTAGTACCCTAGCGGGAGTCAACACAGATACGCAGTATTTT CASSTLAGVNTDTQYF
- TRBJ1-1 TRBV10-1 - TGCGCCAGCAGTGTGTCGGCCCGGAACACTGAAGCTTTCTTT CASSVSARNTEAFF
- TRBJ1-2 TRBV19 - TGTGCCAGTAGCGACAGCCCTTATGGCTACACCTTC CASSDSPYGYTF
- TRBJ2-7 TRBV27 TRBD1 TGTGCCAGCAGTCACGGACAGGGCTACGAGCAGTACTTC CASSHGQGYEQYF
- TRBJ2-2 TRBV2 TRBD2 TGTGCCAGCAGTGGAACTAGCGGGAGAGCCGGGGAGCTGTTTTTT CASSGTSGRAGELFF
- TRBJ2-4 TRBV5-1 - TGCGCCAGCAGCTTAGTCACGCAGGGGGGCGCAGGGGAAAACATTCAGTACTTC CASSLVTQGGAGENIQYF
- TRBJ2-1 TRBV30 - TGTGCCTGGGCGTTAGAGAATGAGCAGTTCTTC CAWALENEQFF
once TRBJ2-5 TRBV5-1 - TGCGCCAGCAGCTTGGCCCGCCAAGAGACCCAGTACTTC CASSLARQETQYF
once TRBJ2-6 TRBV29-1 - TGCAGCGTTGAAGTGGGTATGAGCTCTGGGGCCAACGTCCTGACTTTC CSVEVGMSSGANVLTF
- TRBJ2-1 TRBV6-5 - TGTGCCAGCCACAGGGCCGATGAGCAGTTCTTC CASHRADEQFF
- TRBJ2-7 TRBV4-2 - TGTGCCAGCAGCCAAGAGGGGACTGGGACGGGGGAGCAGTACTTC CASSQEGTGTGEQYF
- TRBJ2-7 TRBV2 TRBD1 TGTGCCAGCCCGGGGACAGGGCCGGGCGAGCAGTACTTC CASPGTGPGEQYF
- TRBJ1-4 TRBV12-2 - TGTGCAAGTCGCTTAGCCTACCGGGACAGGGTAGGAGAAAAACTGTTTTTT CASRLAYRDRVGEKLFF
- TRBJ1-5 TRBV2 TRBD1 TGTGCCAGCAGTGCGGGACAGGGAGGCAATCAGCCCCAGCATTTT CASSAGQGGNQPQHF
- TRBJ1-2 TRBV2 - TGTGCCAGCAGTGAAGAAGGCGATGGGCTAAACTATGGCTACACCTTC CASSEEGDGLNYGYTF
- TRBJ1-1 TRBV2 - TGTGCCAGCAGCTTTGGGGGAGGGAACACTGAAGCTTTCTTT CASSFGGGNTEAFF
- TRBJ2-1 TRBV27 - TGTGCCAGCAGCTCCTTAGGGGGAGACCTGTTCTTC CASSSLGGDLFF
- TRBJ1-6 TRBV19 - TGTGCCATTCGAATCTCCTATAATTCACCCCTCCACTTT CAIRISYNSPLHF
- TRBJ1-2 TRBV6-5 - TGTGCCAGCAGTTACATTATGGGAGGGAGGTATGGCTACACCTTC CASSYIMGGRYGYTF
- TRBJ1-6 TRBV5-4 - TGTGCCAGCAGCTTGAGGGACAATTCACCCCTCCACTTT CASSLRDNSPLHF
- TRBJ2-5 TRBV27 TRBD1 TGTGCCAGCAGTTTACTGCCACAGGGGTGGTTAGAGACCCAGTACTTC CASSLLPQGWLETQYF
- TRBJ2-7 TRBV5-1 TRBD2 TGCGCCAGCAGCTTGGCGACGGCGGGAGGGCCCTACGAGCAGTACTTC CASSLATAGGPYEQYF
- TRBJ2-7 TRBV30 - TGTGCCTACCCTCGGGGAAAACCTTACGAGCAGTACTTC CAYPRGKPYEQYF
- TRBJ2-2 TRBV19 - TGTGCCAGTAGTTTGGGGGGGCCGGGCACCGGGGAGCTGTTTTTT CASSLGGPGTGELFF
- TRBJ2-5 TRBV11-3 - TGTGCCAGCAGCGACGGGGAGACCCAGTACTTC CASSDGETQYF
- TRBJ2-5 TRBV4-1 TRBD2 TGCGCCAGCAGCGAAAATAGCGGGAGGGCCGGGGAGACCCAGTACTTC CASSENSGRAGETQYF
- TRBJ2-7 TRBV19 TRBD1 TGTGCCAGTAGTACAGGGGGCTTGTCCTACGAGCAGTACTTC CASSTGGLSYEQYF
few TRBJ2-2 TRBV20-1 - TGCAGTGGAGGGAACACCGGGGAGCTGTTTTTT CSGGNTGELFF
- TRBJ2-1 TRBV13 - TGTGCCAGCAGCTTAGGAATTGGATCCTACAATGAGCAGTTCTTC CASSLGIGSYNEQFF
- TRBJ1-2 TRBV5-5 TRBD1 TGTGCCAGCAGCTTGGAGGGACAGGGTCCCTATGGCTACACCTTC CASSLEGQGPYGYTF
- TRBJ2-7 TRBV5-4 TRBD1 TGTGCCAGCAGCCCTCGACAGGGTAACGAGCAGTACTTC CASSPRQGNEQYF
- TRBJ1-1 TRBV6-5 TRBD1 TGTGCCAGCATCACAGGGGTTATGAACACTGAAGCTTTCTTT CASITGVMNTEAFF
- TRBJ1-5 TRBV19 - TGTGCCAGTAGAACAAGTGAGGTCGAGAGGAATCAGCCCCAGCATTTT CASRTSEVERNQPQHF
- TRBJ2-2 TRBV15 - TGTGCCACCAAAGATAGGGAGCCGAGTACCGGGGAGCTGTTTTTT CATKDREPSTGELFF
- TRBJ1-1 TRBV11-2 - TGTGCCAGCAGCTTAGACCCCAGTATGAACACTGAAGCTTTCTTT CASSLDPSMNTEAFF
- TRBJ2-7 TRBV5-5 TRBD1 TGTGCCAGCAGCTTGTCGCGACAGGGGGTTTACGAGCAGTACTTC CASSLSRQGVYEQYF